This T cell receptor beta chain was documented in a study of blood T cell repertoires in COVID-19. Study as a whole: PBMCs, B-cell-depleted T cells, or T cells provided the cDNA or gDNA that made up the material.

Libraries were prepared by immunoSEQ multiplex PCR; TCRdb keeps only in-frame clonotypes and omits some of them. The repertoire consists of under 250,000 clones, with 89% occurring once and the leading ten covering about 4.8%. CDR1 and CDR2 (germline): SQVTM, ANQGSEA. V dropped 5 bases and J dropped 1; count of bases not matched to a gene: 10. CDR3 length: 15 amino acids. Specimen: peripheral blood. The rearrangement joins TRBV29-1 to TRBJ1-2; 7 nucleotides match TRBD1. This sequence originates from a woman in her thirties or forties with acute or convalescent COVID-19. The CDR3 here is CSVRDRDPGNYGYTF. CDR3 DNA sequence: TGCAGCGTTCGCGACAGGGACCCCGGTAACTATGGCTACACCTTC.